This section outlines one T cell receptor (beta chain) sequence together with its context. A read error may account for a junction end that differs from germline. The CDR3 covers 15 residues. The data are from a study of blood T cells in healthy people across ages. Next came a second PCR, run for about 6 to 12 cycles, which used a sample-barcoded 5' primer along with a J-beta primer mix. From the 5' RACE reads, TCRdb called clonotypes with MiXCR, one entry per CDR3 protein. The sample lists about 1.6 million distinct CDR3 sequences, around 36% occurring once. The rearrangement uses TRBV12-3 or TRBV12-4 and TRBJ2-4; D is possibly TRBD2 (5 bases). This clonotype originated in a woman between 25 and 40 years old in good health. Material: blood. CDR3 amino acids: CTSSWTALAKNIQYF. The CDR3 nucleotides are TGTACCAGCAGCTGGACTGCTCTAGCCAAAAACATTCAGTACTTC.